This TCR beta chain is from a study of cytomegalovirus exposure and HLA in healthy donors (dated by TCRdb to about 2017). Some background on the complete study: An earlier analysis of some 620 of the donors reported roughly 300 Gb of sequence data and around 100 million unique TCR beta sequences obtained from about 179 million T cells. Approximately 300 gigabases of sequencing data and around 88 million unique TCR sequences made up an early release that covered fewer than 650 HLA-typed donors. Of the approximately 400 genotyped donors, over 65% fell in the genetic ancestry cluster associated with self-reported Caucasian donors. The study aimed to test whether signatures of past pathogen exposure could be identified by cataloging public T cell receptors. The study used immunosequencing to profile the T cell repertoires of several hundred subjects and linked those repertoires to cytomegalovirus serostatus. In addition to the first cohort of 666 subjects, a separate validation cohort of 120 different subjects was used. The study combined high-throughput TCR immunosequencing, statistical association of individual TCRs with disease status, and machine learning to predict cytomegalovirus infection status. To study patterns of TCR occurrence, a later analysis re-analyzed previously published TCR beta repertoires from hundreds of donors and added high-resolution HLA genotyping. Rather than drawing on any new phenotypic data, the later analysis identified candidate immune exposures from TCR beta sequences and the way those sequences occurred across donors. An earlier analysis of several hundred of the donors applied high-throughput TCR beta sequencing to assess whether each TCR beta V gene segment acted as functional or pseudogenic. Donor age, sex, ethnicity and CMV serostatus were collected together with the repertoire data. In a later genetic analysis, genome-wide SNP genotypes for about 65% of the roughly 670 donors were used, and that subset was treated as a discovery cohort. All discovery cohort repertoires had been generated using a single sequencing platform. Both class I and class II loci were covered by HLA typing, at four-digit resolution. Typing coverage varied by locus: roughly 620-640 donors for A, B, C, DRB1 and DQB1; about 520 for DQA1; nearly 610 for DPA1; some 470 for DPB1. Roughly five DR-DQ haplotypes were handled as single units for association and clustering because linkage in the cohort was strong. Across about 380 genotyped donors of the cohort, an average of approximately 240,000 unique TCR beta nucleotide sequences per donor were sequenced, and approximately 19% of those sequences were non-productive. Beyond this particular receptor, the publication reports: A later analysis found that most CMV-associated TCR beta chains appeared HLA-restricted, with HLA associations seemingly driven largely by CMV exposure. Roughly uniform sequencing depth across donors was assumed in presence/absence analyses, although this assumption may not hold. Because HLA typing was missing for some donors at each locus, association tests included only the typed subset. Linkage disequilibrium might explain the correlated functional status among segregating V segments, but an unknown experimental factor could not be excluded. The cohort was sequenced for TCR beta chains only, and without alpha or paired-chain data the features that could be detected were limited. A cluster of highly shared sequence variants was judged likely to be a technical artifact of the sequencing pipeline. In an earlier analysis of fewer than 700 of the donors, most TCR beta V segments appeared in productive rearrangements about 90% or about 30% of the time, broadly matching IMGT annotations. Some IMGT-functional V segments, including TRBV6-2 and TRBV6-3, could not be distinguished by the 87-base-pair reads and were therefore excluded. Specific HLA alleles were associated with around 18,000 TCR beta sequences at a false discovery rate of 0.05 in a later analysis. A further reported finding was that TCR beta sequences accurately predicted the HLA-A and HLA-B alleles for most subjects in the first cohort. The earlier analysis of almost 600 of the donors excluded roughly 17 rarely observed V segments, including chromosome 9 orphons, because counts were too low. A later genetic analysis associated a missense DCLRE1C variant with V-gene and J-gene trimming of TCR beta chains, and an independent cohort replicated the association. Compared with equally common non-associated chains, HLA-associated TCR beta chains in a later analysis were more clonally expanded and had lower generation probabilities. A later analysis reported that several top co-occurrence clusters appeared linked to parvovirus B19, influenza, CMV and Epstein-Barr virus. Across donors, most TCR sequences were observed very rarely, whereas some public TCRs were present in many individuals. A later analysis found that TCR association rates varied across HLA loci, with DRB1 alleles showing the most associated TCRs and HLA-C alleles the fewest. A total of roughly 160 TCR beta chains were listed by the study as associated with cytomegalovirus. CMV serostatus was the only immune exposure information available for the cohort. When HLA alleles, especially DR and DQ, strongly co-occurred, TCR associations were difficult to assign to individual alleles. The classifier was reported to diagnose cytomegalovirus status with high specificity and sensitivity in both the original cohort and the validation cohort. Compared with the approximately 710-donor mean, donors in an Asian-associated ancestry cluster had fewer N-insertions in productive TCRs, according to a later genetic analysis. In vitro tests confirmed that three of the cytomegalovirus-associated TCR beta chains recognize cytomegalovirus antigens. According to the authors, the approach could potentially be generalized to other disease states and immunological phenotypes.

From a lookup of the germline V gene, CDR1 and CDR2 are KGHSH and LQKENI. V and J lose 2 bases and 2 bases, and a span of 18 bases separates them. From the cysteine up to the phenylalanine, the CDR3 has a length of 17 residues. This entry keeps only the CDR3 DNA: 51 bases, framed from base 1. The receptor library was made with the immunoSEQ multiplex PCR assay. The multiplex PCR relied on a mix of 60 forward primers for TCR Vbeta segments and 13 reverse primers for TCR Jbeta segments. Amplification of the CDR3 region of rearranged TCR beta genes was performed with a multiplex PCR assay on genomic DNA. The amplified TCR beta libraries were sequenced on the Illumina HiSeq System as 87-base-pair reads. In the paper's pipeline: A later analysis counted tens of millions of unique TCR beta chains across the 550 to 800 repertoires, and some 12 million of these chains were shared by at least two donors. Raw reads were error-corrected and collapsed into unique sequences by a nearest-neighbor algorithm in which closely related sequences were merged to remove PCR and sequencing errors. To assign V, D and J gene segments, CDR3 sequences were aligned to IMGT reference sequences. For a sequence to be retained, at least a six-nucleotide match to both a V gene segment and a J gene segment was required. Rearrangements were called productive when the CDR3 lacked stop codons and stayed in frame with V and J; all others were non-productive. Following IMGT convention, CDR3 was defined as the stretch from the second conserved V-encoded cysteine up to the conserved J-encoded phenylalanine. Sequences without an unambiguous match to a single V gene segment were excluded from the earlier analysis of about 640 of the donors. An earlier analysis of a few hundred of the donors called V segments functional above 56.7% productive rearrangements and segregating when the between-donor standard deviation exceeded 5%. A statistical classification framework was built for diagnosing cytomegalovirus status from the catalog of TCR beta chain sequences. In a later analysis, V and J genes were assigned by comparing TCR nucleotide sequences against IMGT/GENE-DB human TR gene sequences. The TCRdist pipeline was used in a later analysis to assign CDR3 sequences and most-parsimonious VDJ recombination scenarios. In a later analysis, each TCR beta chain was defined by its CDR3 amino acid sequence together with its V-gene family, and reads without a unique V-gene family were excluded. To address suspected cross-contamination and a sequencing artifact, a later analysis removed approximately 590 highly shared, low-generation-probability nucleotide sequences. A later analysis calculated a clonal expansion index for each public chain from normalized within-repertoire ranks of inferred template counts. In a later analysis, generation probabilities were computed with a VDJ recombination model fitted to out-of-frame rearrangements, and the resulting probabilities were checked against IGoR. In a later analysis, TCR-TCR, TCR-HLA and TCR-CMV co-occurrence was scored with hypergeometric tests, and a repertoire-size bias correction was applied to TCR pairs. In a later analysis, false discovery rates were estimated by permuting HLA or CMV assignments 20 times. In a later analysis, co-occurring TCRs were grouped using DBSCAN, with TCRdist sequence similarity added in when clustering inside HLA-allele-positive subsets. Co-occurrence clustering excluded repertoires with fewer than 30,000 or more than 120,000 public chains, plus five with anomalous nucleotide sharing. TCRdb retrieved this table from immuneACCESS and kept in-frame rearrangements only. Not all clones are present; in checked studies, unresolved V genes account for under half, and no reason is known for the remainder. V and J calls and clone size are copied from that table; D and trimming were computed from the DNA. A total of some 160,000 clones appear in this sample, approximately 72% of them only once. The top ten constitute approximately 2% of the sample.

About this clone: Its antigen is still unknown. The record has no base qualities; no much larger clone is one base away.

The cohort consisted of 670 or so healthy bone marrow donors. At the time of sampling, every cohort member was nominally healthy, though immune exposures that went unrecorded were likely present. The donor was CMV seronegative and belonged to the group of 320 or so seronegative cohort members. A peripheral blood sample was provided by each donor, and peripheral blood mononuclear cells were used for TCR beta sequencing. Genomic DNA extraction from the blood cell samples was performed with the Qiagen DNeasy Blood Extraction Kit. Source material: PBMCs. The rearrangement joined TRBV18 to TRBJ1-2, with TRBD1 perhaps the D gene, on 5 matching bases. This clonotype originated in a man aged 35-49 years in good health and CMV-seronegative. The base sequence is TGTGCCAGCTCACCAACCGGCCCAGGAGGGGAGAACTATGGCTACACCTTC. It translates as CASSPTGPGGENYGYTF.